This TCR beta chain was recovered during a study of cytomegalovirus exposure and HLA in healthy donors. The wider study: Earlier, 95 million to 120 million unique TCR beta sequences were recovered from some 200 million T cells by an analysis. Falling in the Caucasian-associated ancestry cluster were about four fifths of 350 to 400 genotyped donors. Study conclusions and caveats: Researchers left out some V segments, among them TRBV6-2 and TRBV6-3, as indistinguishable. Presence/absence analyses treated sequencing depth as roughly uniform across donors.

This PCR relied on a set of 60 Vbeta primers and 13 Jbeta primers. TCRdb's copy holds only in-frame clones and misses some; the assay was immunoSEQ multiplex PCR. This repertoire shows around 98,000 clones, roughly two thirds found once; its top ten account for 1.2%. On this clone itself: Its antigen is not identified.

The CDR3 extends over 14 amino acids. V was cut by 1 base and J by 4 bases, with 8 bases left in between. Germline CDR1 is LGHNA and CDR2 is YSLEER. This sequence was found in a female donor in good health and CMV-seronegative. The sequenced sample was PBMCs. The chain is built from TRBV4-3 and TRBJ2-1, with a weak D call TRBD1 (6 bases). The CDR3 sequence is CASSQGTVYNEQFF. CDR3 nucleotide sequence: TGCGCCAGCAGCCAAGGGACAGTGTACAATGAGCAGTTCTTC.